This T cell receptor (beta chain) was observed in a study of T cell repertoires in cytomegalovirus infection. Study background: CMV infection plus the matching HLA type was flagged by public TCR beta signatures. Whole-study findings and limits: CMV-specific HLA-C-restricted TCR beta clonotypes dominated the ex vivo response.

TCRdb recomputed calls from the reads with MiXCR, one row per CDR3 protein. The repertoire consists of about 260,000 distinct CDR3 sequences, with 8% to 9.5% occurring once and the leading ten covering less than 15%. The CDR3 has 16 amino acids. Per germline, CDR1 MDHEN and CDR2 SYDVKM. V was pared by 2 bases and J by 7 bases, with 20 bases between. This clonotype was seen at least ten times. The antigen remains undetermined. This chain links TRBV28 with TRBJ1-2, with D possibly TRBD1 on 6 matching bases. The sequence was obtained from a human donor in good health (CMV status not recorded). Some clones in this sample may be carry-over from other donors' samples. The sequenced sample was PBMCs. CDR3 coding DNA: TGTGCCAGCAGTTTACCCCGCGTACAGGGTTTTCGTGGCTACACCTTC. Translation: CASSLPRVQGFRGYTF.